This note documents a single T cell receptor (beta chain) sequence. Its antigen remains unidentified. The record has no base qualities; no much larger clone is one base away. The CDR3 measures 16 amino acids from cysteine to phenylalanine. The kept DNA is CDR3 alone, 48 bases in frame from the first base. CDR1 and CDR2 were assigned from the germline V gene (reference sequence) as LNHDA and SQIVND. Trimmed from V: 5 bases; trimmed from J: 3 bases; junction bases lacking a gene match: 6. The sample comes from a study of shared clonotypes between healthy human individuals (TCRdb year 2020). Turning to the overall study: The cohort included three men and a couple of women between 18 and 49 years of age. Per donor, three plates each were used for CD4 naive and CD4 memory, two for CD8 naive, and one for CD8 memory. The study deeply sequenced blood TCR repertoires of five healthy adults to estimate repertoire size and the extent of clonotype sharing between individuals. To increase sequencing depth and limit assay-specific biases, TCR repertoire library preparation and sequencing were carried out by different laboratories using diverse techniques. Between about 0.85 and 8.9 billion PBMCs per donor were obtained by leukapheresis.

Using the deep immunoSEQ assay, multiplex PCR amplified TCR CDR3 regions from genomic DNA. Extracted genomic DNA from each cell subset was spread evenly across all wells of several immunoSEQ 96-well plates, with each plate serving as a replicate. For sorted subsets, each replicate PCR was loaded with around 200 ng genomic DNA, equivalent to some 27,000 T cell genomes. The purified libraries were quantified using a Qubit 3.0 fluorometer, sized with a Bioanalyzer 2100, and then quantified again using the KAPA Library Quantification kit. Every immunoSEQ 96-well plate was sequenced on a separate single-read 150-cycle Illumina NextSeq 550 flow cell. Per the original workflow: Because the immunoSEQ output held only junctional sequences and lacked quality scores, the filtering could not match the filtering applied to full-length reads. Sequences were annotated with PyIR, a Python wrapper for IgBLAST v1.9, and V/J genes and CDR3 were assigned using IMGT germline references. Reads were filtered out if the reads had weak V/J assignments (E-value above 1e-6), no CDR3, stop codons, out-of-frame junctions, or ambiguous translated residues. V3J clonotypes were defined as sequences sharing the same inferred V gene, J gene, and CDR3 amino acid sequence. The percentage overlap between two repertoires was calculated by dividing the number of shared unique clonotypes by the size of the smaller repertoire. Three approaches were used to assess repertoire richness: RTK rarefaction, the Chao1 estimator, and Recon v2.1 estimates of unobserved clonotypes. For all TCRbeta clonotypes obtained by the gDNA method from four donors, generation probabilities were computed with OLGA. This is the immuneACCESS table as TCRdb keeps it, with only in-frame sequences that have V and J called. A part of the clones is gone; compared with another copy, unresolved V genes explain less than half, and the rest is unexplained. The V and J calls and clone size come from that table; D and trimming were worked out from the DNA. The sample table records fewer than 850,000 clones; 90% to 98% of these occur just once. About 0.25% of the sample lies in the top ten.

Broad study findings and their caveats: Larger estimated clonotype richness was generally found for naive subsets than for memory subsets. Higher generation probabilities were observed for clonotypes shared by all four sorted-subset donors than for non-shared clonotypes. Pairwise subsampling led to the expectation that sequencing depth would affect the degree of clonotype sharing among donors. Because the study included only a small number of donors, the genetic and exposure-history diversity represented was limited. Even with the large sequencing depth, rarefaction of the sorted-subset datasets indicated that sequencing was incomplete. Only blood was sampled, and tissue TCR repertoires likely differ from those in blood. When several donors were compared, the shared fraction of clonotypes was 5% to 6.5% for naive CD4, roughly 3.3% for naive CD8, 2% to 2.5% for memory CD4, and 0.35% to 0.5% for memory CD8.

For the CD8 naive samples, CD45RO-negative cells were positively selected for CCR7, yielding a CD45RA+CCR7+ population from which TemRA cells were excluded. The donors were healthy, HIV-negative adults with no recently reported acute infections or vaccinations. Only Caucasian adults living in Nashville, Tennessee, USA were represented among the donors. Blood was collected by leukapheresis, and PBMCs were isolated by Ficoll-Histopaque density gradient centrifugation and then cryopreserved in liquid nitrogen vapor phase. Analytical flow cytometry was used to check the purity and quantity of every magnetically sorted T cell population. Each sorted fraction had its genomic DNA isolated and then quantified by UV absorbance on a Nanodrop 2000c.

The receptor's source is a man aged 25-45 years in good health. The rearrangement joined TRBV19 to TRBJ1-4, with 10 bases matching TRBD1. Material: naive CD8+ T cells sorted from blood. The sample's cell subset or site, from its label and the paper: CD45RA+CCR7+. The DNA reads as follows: TGTGCCAGTAGTCGGGACAGGGGAGGTCCTAATGAAAAACTGTTTTTT. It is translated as CASSRDRGGPNEKLFF. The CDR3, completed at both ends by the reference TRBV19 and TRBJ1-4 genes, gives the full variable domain DGGITQSPKYLFRKEGQNVTLSCEQNLNHDAMYWYRQDPGQGLRLIYYSQIVNDFQKGDIAEGYSVSREKKESFPLTVTSAQKNPTAFYLCASSRDRGGPNEKLFFGSGTQLSVL.